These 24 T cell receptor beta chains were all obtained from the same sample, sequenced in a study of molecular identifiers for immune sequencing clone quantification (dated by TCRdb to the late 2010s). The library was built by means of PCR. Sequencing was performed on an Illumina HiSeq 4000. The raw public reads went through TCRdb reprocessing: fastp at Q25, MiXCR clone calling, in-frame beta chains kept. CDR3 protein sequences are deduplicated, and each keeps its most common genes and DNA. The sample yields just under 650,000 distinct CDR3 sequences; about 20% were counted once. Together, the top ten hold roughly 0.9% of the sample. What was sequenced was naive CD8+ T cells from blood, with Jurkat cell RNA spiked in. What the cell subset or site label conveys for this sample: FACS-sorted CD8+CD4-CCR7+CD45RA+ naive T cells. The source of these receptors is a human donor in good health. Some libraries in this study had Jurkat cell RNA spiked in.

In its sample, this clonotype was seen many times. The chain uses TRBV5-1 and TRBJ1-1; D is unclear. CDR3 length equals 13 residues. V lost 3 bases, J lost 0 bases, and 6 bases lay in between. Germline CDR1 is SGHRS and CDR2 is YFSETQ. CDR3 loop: CASSWSVNTEAFF. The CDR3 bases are TGCGCCAGCAGCTGGTCCGTGAACACTGAAGCTTTCTTT. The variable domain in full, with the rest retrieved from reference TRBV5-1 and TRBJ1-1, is KAGVTQTPRYLIKTRGQQVTLSCSPISGHRSVSWYQQTPGQGLQFLFEYFSETQRNKGNFPGRFSGRQFSNSRSEMNVSTLELGDSALYLCASSWSVNTEAFFGQGTRLTVV.

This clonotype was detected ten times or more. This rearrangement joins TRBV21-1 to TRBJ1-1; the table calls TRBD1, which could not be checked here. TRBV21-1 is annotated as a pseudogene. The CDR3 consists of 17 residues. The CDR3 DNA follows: TGTGCCAGCAGCAAAAGGAGGGGGCACAAATTGAACACTGAAGCTTTCTTT. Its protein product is CASSKRRGHKLNTEAFF.

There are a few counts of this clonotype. The chain's CDR3 is CSGLGADRANTGELFF. The CDR3, as DNA: TGCAGTGGACTTGGAGCGGACAGGGCGAACACCGGGGAGCTGTTTTTT. The gene calls are TRBV20-1 and TRBJ2-2, with 8 positions matching TRBD1. Unmatched junction bases numbered 10, after V lost 7 bases and J lost 0 bases. The germline CDR1 and CDR2 sequences are DFQATT and SNEGSKA (reference sequence). This CDR3 spans 16 amino acids.

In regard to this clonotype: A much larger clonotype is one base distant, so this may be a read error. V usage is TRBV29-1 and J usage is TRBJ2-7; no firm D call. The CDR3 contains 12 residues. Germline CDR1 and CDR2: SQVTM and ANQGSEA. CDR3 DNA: TGCAGCGCTGCCAGAGACGGCTACGAGCAGCACTTC. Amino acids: CSAARDGYEQHF.

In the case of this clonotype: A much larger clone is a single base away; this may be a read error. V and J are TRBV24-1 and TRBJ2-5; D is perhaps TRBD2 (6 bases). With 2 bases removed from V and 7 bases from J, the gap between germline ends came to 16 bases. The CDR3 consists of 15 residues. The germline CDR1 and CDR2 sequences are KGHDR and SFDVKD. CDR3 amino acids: CATSDSPGLDGTQYF. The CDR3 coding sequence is TGTGCCACCAGTGATTCACCGGGACTCGACGGGACCCAGTACTTC.

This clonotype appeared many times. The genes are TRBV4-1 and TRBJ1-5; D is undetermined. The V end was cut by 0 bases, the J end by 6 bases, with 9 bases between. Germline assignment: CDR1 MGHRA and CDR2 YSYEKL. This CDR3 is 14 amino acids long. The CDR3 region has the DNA TGCGCCAGCAGCCAAGAGCCAGGTTCTCAGCCCCAGCATTTT. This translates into CASSQEPGSQPQHF.

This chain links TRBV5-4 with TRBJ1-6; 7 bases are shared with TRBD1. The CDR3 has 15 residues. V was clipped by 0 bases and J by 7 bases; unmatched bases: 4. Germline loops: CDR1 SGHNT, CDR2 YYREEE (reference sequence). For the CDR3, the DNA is TGTGCCAGCAGCTTGGCAATGGGACAGAATTCACCCCTCCACTTT. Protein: CASSLAMGQNSPLHF.

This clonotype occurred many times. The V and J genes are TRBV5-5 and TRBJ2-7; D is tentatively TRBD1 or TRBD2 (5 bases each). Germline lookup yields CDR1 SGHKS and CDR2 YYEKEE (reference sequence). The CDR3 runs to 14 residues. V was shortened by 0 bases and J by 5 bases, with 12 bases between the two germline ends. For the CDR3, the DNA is TGTGCCAGCAGCTTGGGGCCTGGGACCAACGAGCAGTACTTC. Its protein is CASSLGPGTNEQYF.

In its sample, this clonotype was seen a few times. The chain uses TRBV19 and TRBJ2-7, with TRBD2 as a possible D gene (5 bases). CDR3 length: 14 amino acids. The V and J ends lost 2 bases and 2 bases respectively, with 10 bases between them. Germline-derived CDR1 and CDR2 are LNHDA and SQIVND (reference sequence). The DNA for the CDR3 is TGTGCCAGTAGTATACCCGGGGTCCCCTACGAGCAGTACTTC. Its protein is CASSIPGVPYEQYF. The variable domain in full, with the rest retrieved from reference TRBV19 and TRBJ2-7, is DGGITQSPKYLFRKEGQNVTLSCEQNLNHDAMYWYRQDPGQGLRLIYYSQIVNDFQKGDIAEGYSVSREKKESFPLTVTSAQKNPTAFYLCASSIPGVPYEQYFGPGTRLTVT.

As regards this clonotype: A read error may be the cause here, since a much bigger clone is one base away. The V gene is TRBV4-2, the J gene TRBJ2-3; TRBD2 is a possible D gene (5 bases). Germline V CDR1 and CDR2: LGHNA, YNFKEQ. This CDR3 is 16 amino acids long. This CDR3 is CASSQKDLEAINTQCF. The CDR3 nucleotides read TGTGCCAGCAGCCAAAAGGACTTAGAAGCCATTAATACGCAGTGTTTT.

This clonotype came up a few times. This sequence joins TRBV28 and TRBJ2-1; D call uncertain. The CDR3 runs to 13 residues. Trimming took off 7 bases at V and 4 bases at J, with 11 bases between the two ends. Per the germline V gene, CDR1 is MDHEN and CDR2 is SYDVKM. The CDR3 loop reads CASTRGLYNEQFF. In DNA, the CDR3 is TGTGCCAGCACTAGAGGATTATACAATGAGCAGTTCTTC.

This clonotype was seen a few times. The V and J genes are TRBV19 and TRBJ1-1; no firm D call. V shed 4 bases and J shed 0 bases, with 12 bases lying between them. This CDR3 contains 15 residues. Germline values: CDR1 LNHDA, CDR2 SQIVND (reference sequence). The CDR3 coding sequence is TGTGCCAGTAGTACGACGACGGGCATGAACACTGAAGCTTTCTTT. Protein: CASSTTTGMNTEAFF.

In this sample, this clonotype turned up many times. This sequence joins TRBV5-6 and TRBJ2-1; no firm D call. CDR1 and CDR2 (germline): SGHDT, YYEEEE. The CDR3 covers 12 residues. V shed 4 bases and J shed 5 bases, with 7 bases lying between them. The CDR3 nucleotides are TGTGCCAGCAGCCAGGTCAACAATGAGCAGTTCTTC. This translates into CASSQVNNEQFF.

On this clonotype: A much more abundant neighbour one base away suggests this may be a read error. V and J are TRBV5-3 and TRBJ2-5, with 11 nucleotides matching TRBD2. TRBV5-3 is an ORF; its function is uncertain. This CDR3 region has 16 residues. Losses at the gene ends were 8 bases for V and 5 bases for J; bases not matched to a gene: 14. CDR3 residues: CASRPWTSGPGETQYF. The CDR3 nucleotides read TGTGCCAGCAGACCCTGGACTAGCGGGCCTGGGGAGACCCAGTACTTC.

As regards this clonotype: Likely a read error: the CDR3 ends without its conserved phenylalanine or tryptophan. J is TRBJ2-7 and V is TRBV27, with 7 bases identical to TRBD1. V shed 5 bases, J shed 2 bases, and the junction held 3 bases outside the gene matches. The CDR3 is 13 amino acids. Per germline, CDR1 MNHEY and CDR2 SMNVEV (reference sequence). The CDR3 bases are TGTGCCAGCAGTCTAGGGACAGCCTACGAGCAGTACTCC. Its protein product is CASSLGTAYEQYS.

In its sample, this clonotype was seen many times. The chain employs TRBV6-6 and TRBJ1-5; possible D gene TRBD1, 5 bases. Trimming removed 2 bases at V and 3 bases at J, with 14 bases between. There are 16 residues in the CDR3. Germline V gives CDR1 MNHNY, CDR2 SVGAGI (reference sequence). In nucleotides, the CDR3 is TGTGCCAGCAGTTACACGATTGGGGGACCCAATCAGCCCCAGCATTTT. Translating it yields CASSYTIGGPNQPQHF.

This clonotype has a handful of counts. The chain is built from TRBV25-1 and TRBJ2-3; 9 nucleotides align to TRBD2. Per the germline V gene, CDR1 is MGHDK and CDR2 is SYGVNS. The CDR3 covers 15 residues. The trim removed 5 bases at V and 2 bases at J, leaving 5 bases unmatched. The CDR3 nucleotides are TGTGCCAGCAGTTCTAGCGGGGTTGACACAGATACGCAGTATTTT. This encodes CASSSSGVDTDTQYF.

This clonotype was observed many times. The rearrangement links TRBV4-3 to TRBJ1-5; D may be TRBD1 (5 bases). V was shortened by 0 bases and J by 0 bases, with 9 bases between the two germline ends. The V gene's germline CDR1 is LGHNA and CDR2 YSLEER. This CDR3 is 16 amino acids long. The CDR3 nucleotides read TGCGCCAGCAGCCAAGAACAGGATGATAGCAATCAGCCCCAGCATTTT. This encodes CASSQEQDDSNQPQHF.

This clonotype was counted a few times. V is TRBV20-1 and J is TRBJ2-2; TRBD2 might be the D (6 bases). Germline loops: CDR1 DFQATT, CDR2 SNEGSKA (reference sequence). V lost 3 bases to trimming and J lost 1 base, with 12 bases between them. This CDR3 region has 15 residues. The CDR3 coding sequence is TGCAGTGCTAGTAGGCGGGACGAGAACACCGGGGAGCTGTTTTTT. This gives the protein CSASRRDENTGELFF.

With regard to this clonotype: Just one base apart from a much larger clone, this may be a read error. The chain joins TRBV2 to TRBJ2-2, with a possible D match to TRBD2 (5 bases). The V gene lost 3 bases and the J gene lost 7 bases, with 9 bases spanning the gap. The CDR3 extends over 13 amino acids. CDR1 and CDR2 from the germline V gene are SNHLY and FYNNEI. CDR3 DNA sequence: TGTGCCAGCAGTGAGGTGGCGGGCGGGGAGCTGTTTTTT. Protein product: CASSEVAGGELFF.

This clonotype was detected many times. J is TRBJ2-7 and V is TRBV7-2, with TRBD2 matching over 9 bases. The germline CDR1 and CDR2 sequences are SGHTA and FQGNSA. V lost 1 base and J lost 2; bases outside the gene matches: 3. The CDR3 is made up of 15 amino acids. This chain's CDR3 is CASSLVASGTYEQYF. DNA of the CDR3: TGTGCCAGCAGCTTAGTGGCTAGCGGGACCTACGAGCAGTACTTC.

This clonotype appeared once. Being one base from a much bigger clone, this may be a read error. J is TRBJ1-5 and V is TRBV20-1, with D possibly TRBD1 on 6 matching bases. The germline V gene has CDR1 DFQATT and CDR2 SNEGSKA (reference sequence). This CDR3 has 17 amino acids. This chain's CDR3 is CSARDVETGSVNQPQRF. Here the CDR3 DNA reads TGCAGTGCTAGAGACGTTGAAACAGGGTCGGTCAATCAGCCCCAGCGTTTT.

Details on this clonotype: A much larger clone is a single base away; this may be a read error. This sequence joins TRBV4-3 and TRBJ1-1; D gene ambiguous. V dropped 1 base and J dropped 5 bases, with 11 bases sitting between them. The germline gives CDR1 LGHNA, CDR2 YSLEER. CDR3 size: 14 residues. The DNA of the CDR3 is TGCGCCAGCAGCCAAGGACCGGCATGGACTGAAGCTTTCTTT. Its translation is CASSQGPAWTEAFF.

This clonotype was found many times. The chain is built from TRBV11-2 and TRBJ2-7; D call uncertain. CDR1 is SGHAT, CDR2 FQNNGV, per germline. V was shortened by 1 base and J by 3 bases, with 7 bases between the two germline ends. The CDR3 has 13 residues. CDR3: CASSLGPVYEQYF. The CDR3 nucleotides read TGTGCCAGCAGCTTAGGTCCCGTCTACGAGCAGTACTTC.